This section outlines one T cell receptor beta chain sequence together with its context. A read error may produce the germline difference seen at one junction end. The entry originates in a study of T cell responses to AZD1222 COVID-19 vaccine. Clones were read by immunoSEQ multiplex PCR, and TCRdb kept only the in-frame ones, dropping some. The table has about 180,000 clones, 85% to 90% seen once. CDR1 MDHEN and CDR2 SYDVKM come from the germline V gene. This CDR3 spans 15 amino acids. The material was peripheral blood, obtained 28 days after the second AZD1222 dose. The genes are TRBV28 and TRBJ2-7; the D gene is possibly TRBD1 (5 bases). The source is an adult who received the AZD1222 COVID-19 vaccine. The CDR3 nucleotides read TGTGCCAGCAGTCTCCCCTCCCCAGGGATGCGAATTCCTTTATTC. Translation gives CASSLPSPGMRIPLF.